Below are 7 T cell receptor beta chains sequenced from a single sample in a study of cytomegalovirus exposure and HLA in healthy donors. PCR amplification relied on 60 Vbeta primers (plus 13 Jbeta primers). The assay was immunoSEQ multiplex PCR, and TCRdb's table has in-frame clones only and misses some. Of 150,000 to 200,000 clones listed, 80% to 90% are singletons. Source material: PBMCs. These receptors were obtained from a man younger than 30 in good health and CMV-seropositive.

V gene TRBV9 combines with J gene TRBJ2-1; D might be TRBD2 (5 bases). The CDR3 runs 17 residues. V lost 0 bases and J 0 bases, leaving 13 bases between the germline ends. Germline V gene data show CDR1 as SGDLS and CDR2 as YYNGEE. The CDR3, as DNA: TGTGCCAGCAGCGTAGATACGGGATCGAGCTCCTACAATGAGCAGTTCTTC. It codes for CASSVDTGSSSYNEQFF. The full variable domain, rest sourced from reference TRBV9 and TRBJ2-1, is DSGVTQTPKHLITATGQRVTLRCSPRSGDLSVYWYQQSLDQGLQFLIQYYNGEERAKGNILERFSAQQFPDLHSELNLSSLELGDSALYFCASSVDTGSSSYNEQFFGPGTRLTVL.

CDR3 DNA: TGTGCCAGCAGCTTGGTAGGAGCTCGTCAAGAGACCCAGTACTTC. Its translation: CASSLVGARQETQYF. This rearrangement joins TRBV5-4 to TRBJ2-5; D gene unclear. CDR1 is SGHNT and CDR2 is YYREEE in the germline V gene (reference sequence). The germline V and J ends were trimmed by 0 bases and 2 bases, with 11 bases remaining between them. The length of the CDR3 is 15 residues.

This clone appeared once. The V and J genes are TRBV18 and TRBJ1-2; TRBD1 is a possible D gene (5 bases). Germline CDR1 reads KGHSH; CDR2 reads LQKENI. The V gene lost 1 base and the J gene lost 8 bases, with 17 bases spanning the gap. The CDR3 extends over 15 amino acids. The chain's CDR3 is CASSPRDFGQSGYTF. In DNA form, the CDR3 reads TGTGCCAGCTCACCACGGGACTTTGGGCAAAGCGGCTACACCTTC.

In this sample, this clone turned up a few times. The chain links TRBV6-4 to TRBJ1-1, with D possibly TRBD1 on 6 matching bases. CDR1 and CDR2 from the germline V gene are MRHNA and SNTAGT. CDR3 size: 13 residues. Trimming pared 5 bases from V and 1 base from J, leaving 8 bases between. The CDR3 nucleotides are TGTGCCAGCAGTAAGACAGGGAACACTGAAGCTTTCTTT. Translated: CASSKTGNTEAFF.

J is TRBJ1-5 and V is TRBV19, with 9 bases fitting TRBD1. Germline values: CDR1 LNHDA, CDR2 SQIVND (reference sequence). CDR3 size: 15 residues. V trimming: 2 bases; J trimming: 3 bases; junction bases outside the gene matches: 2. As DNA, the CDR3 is TGTGCCAGTAGTATAACAGGGGGCCTCAATCAGCCCCAGCATTTT. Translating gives CASSITGGLNQPQHF.

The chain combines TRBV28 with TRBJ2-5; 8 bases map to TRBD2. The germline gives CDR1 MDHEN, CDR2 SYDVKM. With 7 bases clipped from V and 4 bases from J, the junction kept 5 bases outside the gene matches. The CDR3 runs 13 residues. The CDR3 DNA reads TGTGCCAGCACCGGGAGGGGAGGAGAGACCCAGTACTTC. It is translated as CASTGRGGETQYF.

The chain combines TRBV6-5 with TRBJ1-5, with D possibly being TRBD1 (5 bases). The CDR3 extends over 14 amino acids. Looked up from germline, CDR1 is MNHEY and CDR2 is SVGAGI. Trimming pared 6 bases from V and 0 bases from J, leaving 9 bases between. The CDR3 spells CASSRQSSNQPQHF. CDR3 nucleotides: TGTGCCAGCAGCAGACAGTCTAGCAATCAGCCCCAGCATTTT.